These T cell receptor beta chains were read from a single sample in a study of Graves' ophthalmopathy and Graves' hyperthyroidism. TCRdb ran MiXCR on the multiplex PCR reads and lists one entry per CDR3 protein. Altogether just over 600,000 distinct CDR3 sequences are present, 20% to 25% being singletons, with the ten largest covering more than 5.5%. The source material was peripheral blood. These receptors came from a woman aged 18 to 35 with stable Graves' hyperthyroidism. Some clones in this sample may be carry-over from other donors' samples. Each CDR3 is given with its conserved first and last residue. A D gene is named only where the DNA matches it firmly. For some rows the clone size is stated as once, few or many, or as a class when expanded; others skip it.

CDR3aa: CATSDRIQETQYF; CDR3nt: TGTGCCACCAGTGACCGAATACAAGAGACCCAGTACTTC; abundance: -; d_gene: -; j_gene: TRBJ2-5; v_gene: TRBV24-1
CDR3aa: CASSLQGRAYEQYF; CDR3nt: TGTGCCAGCAGTTTACAGGGGAGAGCCTACGAGCAGTACTTC; abundance: -; d_gene: TRBD1; j_gene: TRBJ2-7; v_gene: TRBV3-1
CDR3aa: CASSPGTLFNTEAFF; CDR3nt: TGTGCCAGCAGTCCCGGGACGCTCTTTAACACTGAAGCTTTCTTT; abundance: many; d_gene: -; j_gene: TRBJ1-1; v_gene: TRBV12-3/TRBV12-4
CDR3aa: CASSSIGDTYNEQFF; CDR3nt: TGTGCCAGCAGCTCCATAGGGGATACCTACAATGAGCAGTTCTTC; abundance: many; d_gene: -; j_gene: TRBJ2-1; v_gene: TRBV5-5
CDR3aa: CSATAREWGGEQYF; CDR3nt: TGCAGTGCTACGGCACGGGAATGGGGGGGCGAGCAGTACTTC; abundance: many; d_gene: TRBD2; j_gene: TRBJ2-7; v_gene: TRBV20-1
CDR3aa: CASSYAGSTSGYTF; CDR3nt: TGTGCCAGCAGCTACGCCGGGAGTACCTCCGGCTACACCTTC; abundance: -; d_gene: -; j_gene: TRBJ1-2; v_gene: TRBV7-9
CDR3aa: CASSLTKNTGELFF; CDR3nt: TGTGCCAGCAGCCTAACAAAGAACACCGGGGAGCTGTTTTTT; abundance: -; d_gene: -; j_gene: TRBJ2-2; v_gene: TRBV5-6
CDR3aa: CASSQTRSGTEAFF; CDR3nt: TGTGCCAGCAGCCAAACAAGGAGTGGCACTGAAGCTTTCTTT; abundance: many; d_gene: -; j_gene: TRBJ1-1; v_gene: TRBV7-9
CDR3aa: CASSEGGGGIDEQYF; CDR3nt: TGTGCCAGCAGCGAGGGAGGGGGGGGCATCGACGAGCAGTACTTC; abundance: many; d_gene: -; j_gene: TRBJ2-7; v_gene: TRBV9
CDR3aa: CASRMGQFETDTQYF; CDR3nt: TGTGCCAGCAGGATGGGCCAGTTCGAAACAGATACGCAGTATTTT; abundance: -; d_gene: -; j_gene: TRBJ2-3; v_gene: TRBV2
CDR3aa: CASSFRGSGANVLTF; CDR3nt: TGTGCCAGCAGTTTCAGGGGCTCTGGGGCCAACGTCCTGACTTTC; abundance: many; d_gene: -; j_gene: TRBJ2-6; v_gene: TRBV27
CDR3aa: CASSPDLSQETQYF; CDR3nt: TGTGCCAGCAGTCCCGACTTATCGCAAGAGACCCAGTACTTC; abundance: few; d_gene: -; j_gene: TRBJ2-5; v_gene: TRBV12-3/TRBV12-4
CDR3aa: CATGRHTRQETQYF; CDR3nt: TGTGCCACAGGCAGACATACCCGTCAAGAGACCCAGTACTTC; abundance: many; d_gene: -; j_gene: TRBJ2-5; v_gene: TRBV28
CDR3aa: CASSVDLANYGYTF; CDR3nt: TGTGCCAGCAGCGTAGACCTGGCAAACTATGGCTACACCTTC; abundance: -; d_gene: -; j_gene: TRBJ1-2; v_gene: TRBV9
CDR3aa: CASRDRQETQYF; CDR3nt: TGTGCCAGCAGGGACAGACAAGAGACCCAGTACTTC; abundance: many; d_gene: -; j_gene: TRBJ2-5; v_gene: TRBV6-4
CDR3aa: CASSDSPPGPYGYTF; CDR3nt: TGTGCCAGCAGTGACTCCCCCCCGGGGCCCTATGGCTACACCTTC; abundance: -; d_gene: -; j_gene: TRBJ1-2; v_gene: TRBV25-1
CDR3aa: CASSLEGWGTEAFF; CDR3nt: TGCGCCAGCAGCTTGGAGGGGTGGGGCACTGAAGCTTTCTTT; abundance: many; d_gene: -; j_gene: TRBJ1-1; v_gene: TRBV5-1
CDR3aa: CASNREGVSGFEQYF; CDR3nt: TGTGCCAGCAACCGGGAGGGGGTATCGGGTTTCGAGCAGTACTTC; abundance: -; d_gene: TRBD2; j_gene: TRBJ2-7; v_gene: TRBV6-1
CDR3aa: CASSERGDRGCGYTF; CDR3nt: TGTGCCAGCAGCGAAAGAGGGGACAGGGGTTGTGGCTACACCTTC; abundance: many; d_gene: TRBD1; j_gene: TRBJ1-2; v_gene: TRBV7-8
CDR3aa: CASSPDQGTEAFF; CDR3nt: TGCGCCAGCAGCCCGGACCAGGGTACTGAAGCTTTCTTT; abundance: -; d_gene: -; j_gene: TRBJ1-1; v_gene: TRBV5-1
CDR3aa: CAWKARTGPSYEQYF; CDR3nt: TGTGCCTGGAAGGCGAGGACAGGGCCTTCCTACGAGCAGTACTTC; abundance: many; d_gene: TRBD1; j_gene: TRBJ2-7; v_gene: TRBV30
CDR3aa: CASSLGQRQGIYGYTF; CDR3nt: TGTGCCAGCAGTTTGGGCCAAAGACAGGGAATCTATGGCTACACCTTC; abundance: many; d_gene: TRBD1; j_gene: TRBJ1-2; v_gene: TRBV12-3/TRBV12-4
CDR3aa: CASSLAVRGGTYEQYF; CDR3nt: TGTGCCAGCAGCTTAGCGGTGCGGGGGGGCACCTACGAGCAGTACTTC; abundance: -; d_gene: TRBD2; j_gene: TRBJ2-7; v_gene: TRBV7-2
CDR3aa: CAIKKGMNTEAFF; CDR3nt: TGTGCCATCAAGAAGGGTATGAACACTGAAGCTTTCTTT; abundance: once; d_gene: -; j_gene: TRBJ1-1; v_gene: TRBV10-3
CDR3aa: CATKDPNSPLHF; CDR3nt: TGTGCCACCAAGGATCCTAATTCACCCCTCCACTTT; abundance: few; d_gene: -; j_gene: TRBJ1-6; v_gene: TRBV6-1
CDR3aa: CASSGGLSGNTIYF; CDR3nt: TGTGCCAGCAGCGGAGGACTCTCTGGAAACACCATATATTTT; abundance: many; d_gene: -; j_gene: TRBJ1-3; v_gene: TRBV27
CDR3aa: CASTLTGTVNTEAFF; CDR3nt: TGTGCCAGTACCCTTACCGGGACAGTGAACACTGAAGCTTTCTTT; abundance: many; d_gene: TRBD1; j_gene: TRBJ1-1; v_gene: TRBV19
CDR3aa: CASKSGSLAYEQYF; CDR3nt: TGTGCCAGCAAGAGCGGGAGTCTCGCCTACGAGCAGTACTTC; abundance: many; d_gene: TRBD2; j_gene: TRBJ2-7; v_gene: TRBV28
CDR3aa: CASSPGQGLVTEAFF; CDR3nt: TGTGCCAGCTCACCAGGACAGGGTTTGGTCACTGAAGCTTTCTTT; abundance: few; d_gene: TRBD1; j_gene: TRBJ1-1; v_gene: TRBV18
CDR3aa: CASSIRAISGANVLTF; CDR3nt: TGTGCCAGTAGTATCCGGGCCATATCTGGGGCCAACGTCCTGACTTTC; abundance: many; d_gene: -; j_gene: TRBJ2-6; v_gene: TRBV19
CDR3aa: CASTADRARNQPQHF; CDR3nt: TGTGCCAGCACAGCCGACAGGGCTAGAAATCAGCCCCAGCATTTT; abundance: -; d_gene: TRBD1; j_gene: TRBJ1-5; v_gene: TRBV2
CDR3aa: CASSQDMGGRGEQYF; CDR3nt: TGTGCCAGCAGCCAAGATATGGGGGGCCGGGGGGAGCAGTACTTC; abundance: -; d_gene: -; j_gene: TRBJ2-7; v_gene: TRBV4-2
CDR3aa: CASSSFGTLDGYTF; CDR3nt: TGCGCCAGCAGCTCCTTTGGGACACTTGACGGCTACACCTTC; abundance: -; d_gene: -; j_gene: TRBJ1-2; v_gene: TRBV5-1
CDR3aa: CAGTSGGVETQYF; CDR3nt: TGTGCTGGGACTAGCGGGGGGGTAGAGACCCAGTACTTC; abundance: many; d_gene: TRBD2; j_gene: TRBJ2-5; v_gene: TRBV30
CDR3aa: CASSSLGPWGTGELFF; CDR3nt: TGTGCCAGCAGTTCCCTAGGTCCCTGGGGAACCGGGGAGCTGTTTTTT; abundance: few; d_gene: -; j_gene: TRBJ2-2; v_gene: TRBV6-5
CDR3aa: CASSEWGQGGGETQYF; CDR3nt: TGTGCCAGCAGTGAATGGGGACAGGGAGGTGGCGAGACCCAGTACTTC; abundance: -; d_gene: TRBD1; j_gene: TRBJ2-5; v_gene: TRBV25-1
CDR3aa: CASSEGILSLEQYF; CDR3nt: TGTGCCAGCAGTGAGGGCATTTTGTCCCTCGAGCAGTACTTC; abundance: many; d_gene: -; j_gene: TRBJ2-7; v_gene: TRBV6-1
CDR3aa: CASSPGLAGLTYEQYF; CDR3nt: TGCGCCAGCTCCCCTGGGCTGGCGGGATTAACCTACGAGCAGTACTTC; abundance: many; d_gene: -; j_gene: TRBJ2-7; v_gene: TRBV10-1
CDR3aa: CATRGTTRTYGYTF; CDR3nt: TGTGCCACCAGGGGGACTACACGAACCTATGGCTACACCTTC; abundance: few; d_gene: TRBD1; j_gene: TRBJ1-2; v_gene: TRBV5-6
CDR3aa: CASSLNGVLNTEAFF; CDR3nt: TGTGCCAGCTCACTAAACGGGGTTCTGAACACTGAAGCTTTCTTT; abundance: -; d_gene: -; j_gene: TRBJ1-1; v_gene: TRBV18
CDR3aa: CASSLVETGTNTEAFF; CDR3nt: TGTGCCAGCAGCTTAGTAGAGACAGGGACGAACACTGAAGCTTTCTTT; abundance: many; d_gene: TRBD1; j_gene: TRBJ1-1; v_gene: TRBV11-3
CDR3aa: CASSYVGANSYEQYF; CDR3nt: TGTGCCAGCAGTTACGTAGGGGCTAACTCCTACGAGCAGTACTTC; abundance: -; d_gene: -; j_gene: TRBJ2-7; v_gene: TRBV6-5
CDR3aa: CASSPNGGAGVYEKLFF; CDR3nt: TGTGCCAGCAGCCCAAACGGAGGCGCAGGAGTCTATGAAAAACTGTTTTTT; abundance: -; d_gene: -; j_gene: TRBJ1-4; v_gene: TRBV27
CDR3aa: CSRTGTLNTEAFF; CDR3nt: TGCAGTAGAACAGGGACCTTGAACACTGAAGCTTTCTTT; abundance: -; d_gene: -; j_gene: TRBJ1-1; v_gene: TRBV20-1
CDR3aa: CASGWGRGNQPQHF; CDR3nt: TGTGCCAGCGGATGGGGCAGGGGGAATCAGCCCCAGCATTTT; abundance: -; d_gene: TRBD1; j_gene: TRBJ1-5; v_gene: TRBV2
CDR3aa: CSAPDRGSQPQHF; CDR3nt: TGCAGTGCTCCGGACAGGGGGTCTCAGCCCCAGCATTTT; abundance: many; d_gene: TRBD1; j_gene: TRBJ1-5; v_gene: TRBV20-1
CDR3aa: CASRGGVRETQYF; CDR3nt: TGTGCCAGCCGCGGGGGCGTGCGGGAGACCCAGTACTTC; abundance: many; d_gene: -; j_gene: TRBJ2-5; v_gene: TRBV27
CDR3aa: CASSDPERQKKAFF; CDR3nt: TGTGCCAGCAGTGACCCGGAAAGACAGAAAAAAGCTTTCTTT; abundance: -; d_gene: -; j_gene: TRBJ1-1; v_gene: TRBV25-1
CDR3aa: CASSPTGGTGELFF; CDR3nt: TGTGCCAGCAGCCCTACAGGGGGCACCGGGGAGCTGTTTTTT; abundance: many; d_gene: TRBD1; j_gene: TRBJ2-2; v_gene: TRBV7-3
CDR3aa: CASSSTRERLTEAFF; CDR3nt: TGTGCCAGCAGCTCTACCCGGGAGAGGTTGACTGAAGCTTTCTTT; abundance: few; d_gene: -; j_gene: TRBJ1-1; v_gene: TRBV7-9
CDR3aa: CASSKPGGSYEQYF; CDR3nt: TGTGCCAGCAGTAAACCCGGGGGCTCCTACGAGCAGTACTTC; abundance: -; d_gene: -; j_gene: TRBJ2-7; v_gene: TRBV6-2/TRBV6-3
CDR3aa: CASSLGQGPGAFF; CDR3nt: TGTGCCAGCAGCTTAGGCCAGGGCCCTGGAGCTTTCTTT; abundance: many; d_gene: -; j_gene: TRBJ1-1; v_gene: TRBV13
CDR3aa: CASSLHRAGIAQHF; CDR3nt: TGTGCCAGCAGTCTGCATCGGGCCGGTATAGCCCAGCATTTT; abundance: many; d_gene: -; j_gene: TRBJ1-5; v_gene: TRBV12-3/TRBV12-4
CDR3aa: CASSQASGNTIYF; CDR3nt: TGTGCCAGCAGCCAAGCTAGCGGAAACACCATATATTTT; abundance: many; d_gene: -; j_gene: TRBJ1-3; v_gene: TRBV14
CDR3aa: CASSPKQGREQYF; CDR3nt: TGTGCCAGCAGTCCAAAACAGGGGCGCGAGCAGTACTTC; abundance: many; d_gene: TRBD1; j_gene: TRBJ2-7; v_gene: TRBV12-3/TRBV12-4